A selection of T cell receptor beta chains follows, all from one sample in a study of shared clonotypes between healthy human individuals. Using immunoSEQ multiplex PCR, the repertoire was profiled, and TCRdb retains in-frame clones only, with some absent. The sample has about 670,000 clones, about two thirds seen once. Material for sequencing was memory CD4+ T cells sorted from blood. These receptors were collected from a woman between 25 and 40 years old in good health. The CDR3 runs from the conserved cysteine through the conserved F or W. Fields, in order: CDR3 protein, J gene, V gene, CDR3 length.

CASSPLPPGASNEQFF,TRBJ2-1,TRBV4-1,16
CASSRRNTDTQYF,TRBJ2-3,TRBV5-6,13
CSVIRETQYF,TRBJ2-5,TRBV20-1,10
CASSPGAGYGYTF,TRBJ1-2,TRBV28,13
CASSPAPSGRAFSYNEQFF,TRBJ2-1,TRBV7-8,19
CASSPQGAGANTIYF,TRBJ1-3,TRBV11-2,15
CASSQATSGTWTYNEQFF,TRBJ2-1,TRBV4-2,18
CASSRDGTQSGEQYF,TRBJ2-7,TRBV18,15
CASSETGGSSYEQYF,TRBJ2-7,TRBV11-2,15
CASSPTGRAQETQYF,TRBJ2-5,TRBV5-1,15
CASSTSGDNQPQHF,TRBJ1-5,TRBV6-1,14
CASSLQNRGTEAFF,TRBJ1-1,TRBV27,14
CASSNAWGEQYF,TRBJ2-7,TRBV25-1,12
CATSRELVPPGETQYF,TRBJ2-5,TRBV15,16
CASSLSRNTEAFF,TRBJ1-1,TRBV5-1,13
CASVRAANTEAFF,TRBJ1-1,TRBV7-8,13
CSVRAARHQETQYF,TRBJ2-5,TRBV29-1,14
CASSPVGTSTDTQYF,TRBJ2-3,TRBV18,15
CATRGLAGGDTQYF,TRBJ2-3,TRBV6-5,14
CASSLGRASTSTDTQYF,TRBJ2-3,TRBV27,17
CASSHPGQGPEQYF,TRBJ2-7,TRBV4-1,14
CASSKGQLTYEQYF,TRBJ2-7,TRBV7-8,14
CASSLGLAGGNEQFF,TRBJ2-1,TRBV5-6,15
CASSLRPGRRANYGYTF,TRBJ1-2,TRBV7-2,17
CASSESSSNQPQHF,TRBJ1-5,TRBV6-1,14
CASAVRIREKLFF,TRBJ1-4,TRBV28,13
CASSLGDRARGYEQYF,TRBJ2-7,TRBV5-1,16
CASSAPWSGGETQYF,TRBJ2-5,TRBV7-2,15
CTSSQLRGTPNSNQPQHF,TRBJ1-5,TRBV1,18
CSARGGETQYF,TRBJ2-5,TRBV20-1,11
CASSQNSHGESGANVLTF,TRBJ2-6,TRBV7-2,18
CSALAPEQFF,TRBJ2-1,TRBV20-1,10
CASSYSTGTSDTQYF,TRBJ2-3,TRBV5-1,15
CASSLQLADDNEQFF,TRBJ2-1,TRBV5-4,15
CASSQTRTEAFF,TRBJ1-1,TRBV4-1,12
CASSSWGSGNTIYF,TRBJ1-3,TRBV7-2,14
CASRQTGNDYGYTF,TRBJ1-2,TRBV25-1,14
CASSKVGASGRLVLNEQFF,TRBJ2-1,TRBV19,19
CASSLGVEKLFF,TRBJ1-4,TRBV7-9,12
CASSLNPDRGQETQYF,TRBJ2-5,TRBV11-2,16
CASSVGVASYEQYF,TRBJ2-7,TRBV9,14
CASSQPLQLYSNQPQHF,TRBJ1-5,TRBV14,17
CASSIEVPTVVSSYEQYF,TRBJ2-7,TRBV19,18
CASSLGQVYGYTF,TRBJ1-2,TRBV7-9,13
CASSRDRGLATNEKLFF,TRBJ1-4,TRBV5-4,17
CASSTSGARYRNTEAFF,TRBJ1-1,TRBV7-9,17
CASSLGGTGSATNEKLFF,TRBJ1-4,TRBV7-9,18
CASSQVGTGTGSDEQYF,TRBJ2-7,TRBV4-2,17
CASSLGHESGNTIYF,TRBJ1-3,TRBV7-8,15
CASRTPRGLEQYF,-,TRBV11-2,13
CASTQSGEDPYDEQYF,TRBJ2-7,TRBV28,16
CASSDRVPQPQHF,TRBJ1-5,TRBV2,13
CASSFSGGSYEQYF,TRBJ2-7,TRBV7-9,14
CASSPRVNTEAFF,TRBJ1-1,TRBV11-3,13
CASRPGTSGNYEQYF,TRBJ2-7,TRBV19,15